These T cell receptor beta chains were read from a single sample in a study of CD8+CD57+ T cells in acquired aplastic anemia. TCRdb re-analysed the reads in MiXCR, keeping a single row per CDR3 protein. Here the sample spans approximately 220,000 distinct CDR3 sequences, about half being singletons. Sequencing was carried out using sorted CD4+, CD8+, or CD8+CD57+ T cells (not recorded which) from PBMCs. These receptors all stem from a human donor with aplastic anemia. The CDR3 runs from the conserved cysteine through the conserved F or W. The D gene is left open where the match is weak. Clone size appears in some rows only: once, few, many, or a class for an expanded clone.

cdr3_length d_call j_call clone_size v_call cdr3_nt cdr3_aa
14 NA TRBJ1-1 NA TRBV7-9 TGTGCCAGCAGCTTCGGGACAAAGGGGACTGAAGCTTTCTTC CASSFGTKGTEAFF
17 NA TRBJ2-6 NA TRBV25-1 TGTGCCAGCAGTGAATCTAGGTTAGGGACTGGGGCCAACGTCCTGACTTTC CASSESRLGTGANVLTF
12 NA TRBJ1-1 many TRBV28 TGTGCCAGCAGTCAGATTAACACTGAAGCTTTCTTT CASSQINTEAFF
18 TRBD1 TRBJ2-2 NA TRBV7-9 TGTGCCAGCAGCCCCGGACAGGGAAGATGGGCTAACACCGGGGAGCTGTTTTTT CASSPGQGRWANTGELFF
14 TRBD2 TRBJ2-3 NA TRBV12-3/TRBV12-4 TGTGCCAGCAGTTTGCGGGGGGTCACAGATACGCAGTATTTT CASSLRGVTDTQYF
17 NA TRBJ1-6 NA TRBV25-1 TGTGCCAGCAGTACGGTCGAGAAAGTGACCCCTGTGTCACCCCTCCACTTT CASSTVEKVTPVSPLHF
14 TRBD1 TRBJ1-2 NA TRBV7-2 TGTGCCAGCAGCCAAGTGGCAGGGGGCGATGGCTACACCTTC CASSQVAGGDGYTF
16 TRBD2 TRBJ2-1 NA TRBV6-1 TGTGCCAGCAGCCAAGCCCCGGGACTAGGAGGCTATGAGCAGTTCTTC CASSQAPGLGGYEQFF
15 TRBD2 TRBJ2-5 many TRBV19 TGTGCCAGTTCTCGGACTAGCGGGGACCAAGAGACCCAGTACTTC CASSRTSGDQETQYF
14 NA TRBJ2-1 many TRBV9 TGTGCCAGCAGCGTAGCGGGGCAGCTCAATGAGCAGTTCTTC CASSVAGQLNEQFF
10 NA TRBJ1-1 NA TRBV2 TGTGCCAGCAGATTCACTGAAGCTTTCTTT CASRFTEAFF
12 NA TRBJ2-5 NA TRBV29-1 TGCAGCGTTGCGGACGGCGAAGAGACCCAGTACTTC CSVADGEETQYF
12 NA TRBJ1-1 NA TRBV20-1 TGCAGTGCTGCTCAAGGGGACACTGAAGCTTTCTTT CSAAQGDTEAFF
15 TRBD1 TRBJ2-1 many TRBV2 TGTGCCAGCAGGCCGGGACAGGGTTCATACAATGAGCAGTTCTTC CASRPGQGSYNEQFF
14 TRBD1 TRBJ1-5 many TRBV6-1 TGTGCCAGCAGGGACAGGGGGCGAGGTCAGCCCCAGCATTTT CASRDRGRGQPQHF
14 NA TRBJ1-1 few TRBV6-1 TGTGCCAGCAGTGCCGAGGGCGTAAGAAGAGAAGCTTTCTTT CASSAEGVRREAFF
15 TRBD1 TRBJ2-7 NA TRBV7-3 TGTGCCAGCAGCTTAGCCGCGGGACAGGACTACGAGCAGTACTTC CASSLAAGQDYEQYF
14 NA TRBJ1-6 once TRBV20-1 TGCAGTGCCCCAAGGGGAGACTATAATTCACCCCTCCACTTT CSAPRGDYNSPLHF
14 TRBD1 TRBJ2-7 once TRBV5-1 TGCGCCAGCAGCGGCCGGGACAGTCTCTACGGGCAGTACTTC CASSGRDSLYGQYF
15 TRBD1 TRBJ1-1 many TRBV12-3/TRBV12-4 TGTGCCAGCGGACAGGGGTACGGTTTGGACACTGAAGCTTTCTTT CASGQGYGLDTEAFF
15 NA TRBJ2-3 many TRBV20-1 TGCAGTGCTAGAGATCCTGGGGGGGCGACAGATACGCAGTATTTT CSARDPGGATDTQYF
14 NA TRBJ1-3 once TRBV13 TGTGCCAGCAGCTTTCGCCAGGTTGGTGACACCATATATTTT CASSFRQVGDTIYF